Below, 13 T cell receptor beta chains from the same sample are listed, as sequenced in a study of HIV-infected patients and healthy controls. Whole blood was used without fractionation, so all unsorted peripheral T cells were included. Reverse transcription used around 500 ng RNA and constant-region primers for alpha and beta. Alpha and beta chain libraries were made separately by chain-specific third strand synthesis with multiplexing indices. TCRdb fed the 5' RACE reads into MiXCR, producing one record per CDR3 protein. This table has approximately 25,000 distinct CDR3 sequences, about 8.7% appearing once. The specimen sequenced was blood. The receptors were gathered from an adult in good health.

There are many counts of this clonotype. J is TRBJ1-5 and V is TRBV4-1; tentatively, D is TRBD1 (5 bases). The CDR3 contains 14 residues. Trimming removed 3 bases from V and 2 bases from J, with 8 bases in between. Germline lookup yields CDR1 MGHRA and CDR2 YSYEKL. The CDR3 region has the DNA TGCGCCAGCAGCCAGGGGCCGGGCAATCAGCCCCAGCATTTT. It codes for CASSQGPGNQPQHF.

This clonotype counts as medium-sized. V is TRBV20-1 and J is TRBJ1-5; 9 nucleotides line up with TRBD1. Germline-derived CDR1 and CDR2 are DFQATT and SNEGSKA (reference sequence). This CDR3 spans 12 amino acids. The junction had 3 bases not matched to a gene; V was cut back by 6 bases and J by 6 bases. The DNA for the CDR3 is TGCAGTGCGCGACAGGGGGGTCAGCCCCAGCATTTT. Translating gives CSARQGGQPQHF.

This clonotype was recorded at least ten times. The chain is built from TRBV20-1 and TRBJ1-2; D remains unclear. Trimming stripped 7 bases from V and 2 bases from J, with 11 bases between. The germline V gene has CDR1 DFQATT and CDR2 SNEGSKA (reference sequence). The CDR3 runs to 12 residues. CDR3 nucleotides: TGCAGTGTTGATACACTGAACTATGGCTACACCTTC. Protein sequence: CSVDTLNYGYTF.

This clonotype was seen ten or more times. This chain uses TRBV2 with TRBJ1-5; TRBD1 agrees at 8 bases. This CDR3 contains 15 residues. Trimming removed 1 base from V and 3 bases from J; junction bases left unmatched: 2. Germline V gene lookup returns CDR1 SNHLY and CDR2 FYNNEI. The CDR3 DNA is TGTGCCAGCAGTGAAGGGACAGGGTTCAATCAGCCCCAGCATTTT. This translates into CASSEGTGFNQPQHF.

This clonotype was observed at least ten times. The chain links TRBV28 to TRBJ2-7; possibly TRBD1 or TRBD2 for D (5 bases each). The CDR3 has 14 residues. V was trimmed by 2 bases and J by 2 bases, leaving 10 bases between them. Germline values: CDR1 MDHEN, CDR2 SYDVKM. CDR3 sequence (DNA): TGTGCCAGCAGTTTAGGTCCGGGACCCTACGAGCAGTACTTC. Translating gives CASSLGPGPYEQYF.

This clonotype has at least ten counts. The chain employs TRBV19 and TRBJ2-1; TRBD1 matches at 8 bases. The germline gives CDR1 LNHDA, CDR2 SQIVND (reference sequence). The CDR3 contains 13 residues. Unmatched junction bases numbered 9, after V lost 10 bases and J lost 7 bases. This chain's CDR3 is CATRTGQENEQFF. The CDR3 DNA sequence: TGTGCCACCCGGACAGGGCAAGAAAATGAGCAGTTCTTC.

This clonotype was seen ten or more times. In nucleotides, the CDR3 is TGTGCCAGCTCTCCTCGGCGCTCGGACACTGAAGCTTTCTTT. It is translated as CASSPRRSDTEAFF. The chain carries TRBV18 and TRBJ1-1, with D uncertain. CDR3 length equals 14 residues. Germline CDR1 reads KGHSH; CDR2 reads LQKENI. The V gene lost 6 bases and the J gene lost 3 bases, with 14 bases spanning the gap.

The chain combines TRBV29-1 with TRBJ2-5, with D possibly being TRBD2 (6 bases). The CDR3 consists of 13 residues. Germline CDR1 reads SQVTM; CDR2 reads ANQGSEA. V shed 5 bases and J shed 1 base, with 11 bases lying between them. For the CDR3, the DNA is TGCAGCGTTTTTCGGGGGAGCCAAGAGACCCAGTACTTC. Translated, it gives CSVFRGSQETQYF.

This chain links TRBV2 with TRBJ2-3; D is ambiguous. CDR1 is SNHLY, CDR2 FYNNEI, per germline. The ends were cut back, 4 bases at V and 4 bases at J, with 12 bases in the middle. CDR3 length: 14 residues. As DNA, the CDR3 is TGTGCCAGCAGTGTTCTGGACGGGTCAGATACGCAGTATTTT. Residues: CASSVLDGSDTQYF.

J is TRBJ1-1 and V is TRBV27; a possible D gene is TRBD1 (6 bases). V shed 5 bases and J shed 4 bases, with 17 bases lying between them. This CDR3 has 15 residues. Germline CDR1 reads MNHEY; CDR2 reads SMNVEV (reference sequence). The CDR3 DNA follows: TGTGCCAGCAGTCGATTCCCAGGGGCGAGCACTGAAGCTTTCTTT. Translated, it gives CASSRFPGASTEAFF.

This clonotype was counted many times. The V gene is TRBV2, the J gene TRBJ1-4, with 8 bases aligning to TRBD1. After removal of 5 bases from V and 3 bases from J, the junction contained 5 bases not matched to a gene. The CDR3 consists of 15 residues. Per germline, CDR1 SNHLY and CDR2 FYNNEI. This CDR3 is CASSSADRANEKLFF. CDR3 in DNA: TGTGCCAGCAGTTCTGCGGACAGGGCTAATGAAAAACTGTTTTTT.

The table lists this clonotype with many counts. The CDR3 DNA reads TGTGCCAGCAGCCATGGACGCGGGGCCGCCAGGGATGAGCAGTTCTTC. It yields the protein CASSHGRGAARDEQFF. The rearrangement uses TRBV14 and TRBJ2-1; TRBD2 might be the D (6 bases). Trimming left V 3 bases short and J 8 bases short, with 20 bases between. The CDR3 is made up of 16 amino acids. Per germline, CDR1 SGHDN and CDR2 FVKESK.

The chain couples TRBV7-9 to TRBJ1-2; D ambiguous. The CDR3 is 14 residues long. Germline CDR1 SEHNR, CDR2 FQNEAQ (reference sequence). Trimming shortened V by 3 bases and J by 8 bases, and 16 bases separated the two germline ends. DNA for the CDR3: TGTGCCAGCAGCTTGGAGACTTTCGCTGAGGGCTACACCTTC. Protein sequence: CASSLETFAEGYTF.